This T cell receptor beta chain originates from a study of siplizumab effects on memory and regulatory T cells (dated by TCRdb to the late 2010s). Study-wide context: The study examined how the anti-CD2 antibody siplizumab affects alloreactive T-cell subsets in allogeneic mixed lymphocyte reactions built from human PBMCs.

Relative to germline, V is missing 4 bases and J is missing 1 base, with 6 bases of the junction outside any gene match. CDR1 and CDR2 were assigned from the germline V gene as SGDLS and YYNGEE. The CDR3 has 15 amino acids, counting the end cysteine and phenylalanine. The entry retains the CDR3 DNA only, 45 bases that are in frame from base 1. The paper's findings and limits, for the study overall: Whether proliferating Tregs from siplizumab cultures were suppressive was not functionally confirmed. About 80-96% of proliferating CD4+ or CD8+ clones could not be given a naive or memory phenotype. Because sequences below about 10^-5 frequency were poorly captured, only a minor fraction of alloreactive clones could be mapped to unstimulated subsets. Siplizumab significantly reduced the cumulative frequency of alloreactive sequences traceable to unstimulated CD4+ memory T cells. Of the alloreactive CD4+ clones that could be mapped, the Treg-derived share averaged around 70% with siplizumab compared with approximately 30% in control reactions. Unstimulated naive T cells appeared to be more diverse than memory T cells, and naive cells seemed to make a substantial contribution to the alloresponse.

The library was prepared using the immunoSEQ multiplex PCR assay. Some 1.1 x 10^5 TCR templates per sample were assayed by the deep sequencing platform. Genomic DNA extracted from sorted T cells was used for TCRbeta CDR3 sequencing. Concerning the study's data processing: Clonal analysis of TCRbeta CDR3 data was done in the R programming language. Comparing unstimulated samples against CFSE-low samples taken after the reaction was how alloreactive CD4+ and CD8+ clones were defined. By matching sequences to the repertoires of sorted unstimulated Treg and non-Treg cells, each alloreactive CD4+ clone was assigned a regulatory or non-regulatory origin. Here the immuneACCESS table is served through TCRdb, limited to in-frame sequences with V and J called. Missing clones are a known gap in these copies; in checked studies unresolved V genes cover under half, and the rest lacks a known reason. From that table come the V and J calls and clone size; the DNA was used to work out D and trimming. Counted in this sample were roughly 60,000 clones; 93% of them appeared once. Roughly two fifths of the sample belongs to the ten largest clones.

As for this clone: The antigen this receptor binds is unknown. There are no base qualities to consult, and no much larger clone falls within one base.

Sorted unstimulated T cells and proliferating T cells recovered from mixed lymphocyte reactions underwent TCRbeta CDR3 sequencing. Fresh whole blood from around 11 HLA-typed healthy donors was used to isolate PBMCs. The chain links TRBV9 with TRBJ2-5; 8 middle bases align to TRBD2. The specimen was CD8+ T cells sorted from blood. This clonotype was obtained from a human donor in good health. The sequence in DNA is TGTGCCAGCAGCTCAGGCGGGGGGATCCAAGAGACCCAGTACTTC. Its translation is CASSSGGGIQETQYF.